This TCR beta chain originates from a study of blood T cell repertoires in COVID-19. Study information: COVID-19 samples collected from the United States, Italy and Spain covered acute and convalescent phases. T cells, B-cell-depleted T cells, or PBMCs provided the cDNA or gDNA that served as material.

In Seattle, patients joined the study during active infection and were tracked longitudinally. The V gene end was trimmed by 3 bases and the J gene end by 5 bases; junction bases not matched to a gene: 8. CDR1 and CDR2 (germline): SNHLY, FYNNEI. This CDR3 region has 15 residues. Authors' data handling: Counts of nucleated cells, estimated from reference gene primer amplification, were obtained. The repertoire was sequenced with immunoSEQ multiplex PCR; TCRdb's copy has only in-frame clones and lacks some. V and J calls and clone size are those listed in that table; D and trimming were worked out from the DNA. The data contain 300,000 to 450,000 clones, approximately 89% of them singletons.

Material: peripheral blood. This clonotype originated in an older woman with COVID-19, enrolled during active disease. The chain carries TRBV2 and TRBJ2-5; 8 nucleotides align to TRBD2. The CDR3 here is CASSEAGLAGETQYF. The CDR3 DNA sequence: TGTGCCAGCAGTGAGGCTGGACTAGCCGGGGAGACCCAGTACTTC. Drawing the rest from reference TRBV2 and TRBJ2-5, the complete variable domain is EPEVTQTPSHQVTQMGQEVILRCVPISNHLYFYWYRQILGQKVEFLVSFYNNEISEKSEIFDDQFSVERPDGSNFTLKIRSTKLEDSAMYFCASSEAGLAGETQYFGPGTRLLVL.